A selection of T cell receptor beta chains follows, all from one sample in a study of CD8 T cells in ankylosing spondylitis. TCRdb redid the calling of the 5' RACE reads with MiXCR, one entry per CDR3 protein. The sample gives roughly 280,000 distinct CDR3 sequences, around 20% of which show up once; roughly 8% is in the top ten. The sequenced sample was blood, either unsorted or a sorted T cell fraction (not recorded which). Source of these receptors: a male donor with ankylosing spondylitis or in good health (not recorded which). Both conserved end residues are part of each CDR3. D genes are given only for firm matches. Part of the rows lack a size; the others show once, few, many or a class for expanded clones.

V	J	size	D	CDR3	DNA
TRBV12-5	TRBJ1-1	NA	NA	CASGLGVDRSNTEAFF	TGTGCTAGTGGTTTGGGCGTAGACAGGTCGAACACTGAAGCTTTCTTT
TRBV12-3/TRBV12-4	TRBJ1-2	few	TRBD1	CASTPAGQRLAGYTF	TGTGCCAGCACCCCAGCGGGACAGCGCCTCGCTGGCTACACCTTC
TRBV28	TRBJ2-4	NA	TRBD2	CASSNPTSGGAVAKNIQYF	TGTGCCAGCAGTAATCCGACTAGCGGGGGGGCCGTTGCCAAAAACATTCAGTACTTC
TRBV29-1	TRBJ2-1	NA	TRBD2	CSVEDWTSGSNEQFF	TGCAGCGTTGAAGATTGGACTAGCGGGAGCAATGAGCAGTTCTTC
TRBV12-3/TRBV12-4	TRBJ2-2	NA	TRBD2	CASRLAGGLTGELFF	TGTGCCAGCAGGCTAGCGGGGGGCCTCACCGGGGAGCTGTTTTTT
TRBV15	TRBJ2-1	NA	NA	CATTERSSYNEQFF	TGTGCCACCACCGAGCGGAGCTCCTACAATGAGCAGTTCTTC
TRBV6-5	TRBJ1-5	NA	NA	CASSYGQGNNQPQHF	TGTGCCAGCAGTTACGGGCAGGGGAACAATCAGCCCCAGCATTTT
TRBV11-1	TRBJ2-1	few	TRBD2	CASSDSGGPNNEQFF	TGTGCCAGCAGCGATAGCGGGGGGCCCAACAATGAGCAGTTCTTC
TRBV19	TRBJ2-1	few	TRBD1	CASKGTGVSNEQFF	TGTGCCAGTAAGGGGACAGGGGTGTCCAATGAGCAGTTCTTC
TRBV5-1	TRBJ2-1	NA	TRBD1	CASSYTTGGRDEQFF	TGCGCCAGCAGCTACACTACAGGGGGCCGAGATGAGCAGTTCTTC
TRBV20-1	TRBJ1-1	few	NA	CSASPGIMNTEAFF	TGCAGTGCTAGTCCAGGGATTATGAACACTGAAGCTTTCTTT
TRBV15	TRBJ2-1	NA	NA	CATRTGLDTYNEQFF	TGTGCCACCAGGACGGGACTTGATACCTACAATGAGCAGTTCTTC
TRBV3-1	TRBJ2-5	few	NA	CASSQDFGAPETQYF	TGTGCCAGCAGCCAAGATTTCGGGGCGCCTGAGACCCAGTACTTC
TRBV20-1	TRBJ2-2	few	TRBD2	CSARDGTYAGGPLGAGELFF	TGCAGTGCTAGAGACGGAACTTACGCGGGAGGGCCTTTAGGAGCCGGGGAGCTGTTTTTT
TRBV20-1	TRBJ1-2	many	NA	CSARDIRIYGYTF	TGCAGTGCTAGAGATATCCGGATCTATGGCTACACCTTC
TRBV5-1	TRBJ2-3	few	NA	CASTPFRESSRDTQYF	TGCGCCAGCACCCCATTTAGGGAGTCGAGTAGGGATACGCAGTATTTT
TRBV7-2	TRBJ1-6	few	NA	CASSEVHSPLHF	TGTGCCAGCAGCGAGGTGCATTCACCCCTCCACTTT
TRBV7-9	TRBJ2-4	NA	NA	CASSLALGNGDIQYF	TGTGCCAGCAGCTTAGCGCTCGGGAATGGGGACATTCAGTACTTC
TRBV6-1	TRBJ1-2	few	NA	CASSGLDYGYTF	TGTGCCAGCAGTGGGTTAGACTATGGCTACACCTTC
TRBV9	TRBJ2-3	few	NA	CASSVAGTSTDTQYF	TGTGCCAGCAGCGTAGCAGGTACATCCACAGATACGCAGTATTTT
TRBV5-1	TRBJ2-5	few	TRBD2	CASSLELAGIETQYF	TGCGCCAGCAGCTTGGAGCTAGCGGGGATTGAGACCCAGTACTTC
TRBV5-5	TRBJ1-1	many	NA	CASSLVTRDHSFF	TGTGCCAGCAGCTTGGTCACGCGGGACCACTCTTTCTTT
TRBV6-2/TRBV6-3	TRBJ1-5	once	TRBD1	CASSRTGVGNQPQHF	TGTGCCAGCAGTCGGACAGGGGTGGGCAATCAGCCCCAGCATTTT
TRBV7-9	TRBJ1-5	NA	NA	CANSPGGSSNQPQHF	TGTGCCAACAGCCCCGGTGGATCTAGCAATCAGCCCCAGCATTTT
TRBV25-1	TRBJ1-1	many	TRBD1	CASRGQGANTEAFF	TGTGCCAGCAGGGGACAGGGGGCCAACACTGAAGCTTTCTTT
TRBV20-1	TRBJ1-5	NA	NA	CSAETGYSNQPQHF	TGCAGTGCCGAGACAGGCTATAGCAATCAGCCCCAGCATTTT
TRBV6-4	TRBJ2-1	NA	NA	CASSVGRTYNEQFF	TGTGCCAGCAGTGTGGGGCGGACGTACAATGAGCAGTTCTTC
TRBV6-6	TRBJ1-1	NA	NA	CASSDGGTEAFF	TGTGCCAGCAGTGACGGTGGCACTGAAGCTTTCTTT
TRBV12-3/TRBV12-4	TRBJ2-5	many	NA	CASSLDGTETQYF	TGTGCCAGCAGTTTGGATGGGACGGAGACCCAGTACTTC
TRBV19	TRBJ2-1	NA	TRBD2	CATTGGRSYNEQFF	TGTGCCACCACGGGAGGGCGCTCCTACAATGAGCAGTTCTTC
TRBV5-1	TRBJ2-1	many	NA	CASSLGQTNNEQFF	TGCGCCAGCAGCTTGGGACAGACAAACAATGAGCAGTTCTTC
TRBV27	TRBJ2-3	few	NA	CASSLSEGVGDTQYF	TGTGCCAGCAGTTTATCGGAGGGAGTGGGAGATACGCAGTATTTT
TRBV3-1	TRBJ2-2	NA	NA	CASSQGLAVTGELFF	TGTGCCAGCAGCCAAGGATTAGCGGTCACCGGGGAGCTGTTTTTT
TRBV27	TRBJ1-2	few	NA	CASSSPGRDRGYTF	TGTGCCAGCAGTTCCCCCGGCAGGGACCGTGGCTACACCTTC
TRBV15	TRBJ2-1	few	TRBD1	CATRPDRVAYNEQFF	TGTGCCACCAGACCCGACAGGGTGGCCTACAATGAGCAGTTCTTC
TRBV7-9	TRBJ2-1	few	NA	CASSLANRGGEFF	TGTGCCAGCAGCTTAGCAAACAGGGGCGGGGAGTTCTTC
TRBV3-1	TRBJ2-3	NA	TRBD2	CASSQNSGNYGTQYF	TGTGCCAGCAGCCAAAACAGCGGGAACTACGGTACGCAGTATTTT
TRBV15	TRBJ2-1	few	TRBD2	CATSLRTSGYNEQFF	TGTGCCACCAGCCTCCGGACTAGCGGGTACAATGAGCAGTTCTTC
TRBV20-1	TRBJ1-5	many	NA	CSARDPREQPQHF	TGCAGTGCTAGAGATCCCAGGGAACAGCCCCAGCATTTT
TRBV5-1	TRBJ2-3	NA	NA	CASSSQGTSTDTQYF	TGCGCCAGCAGCTCGCAGGGAACTAGCACAGATACGCAGTATTTT
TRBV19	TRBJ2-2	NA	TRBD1	CASAGQGVITGELFF	TGTGCCAGTGCCGGACAGGGGGTAATCACCGGGGAGCTGTTTTTT
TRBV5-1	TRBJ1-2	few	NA	CASSPGSQASYGYTF	TGCGCCAGCAGCCCCGGGTCTCAAGCTAGCTATGGCTACACCTTC
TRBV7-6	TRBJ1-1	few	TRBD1	CASSLDPGGITEAFF	TGTGCCAGCAGCTTAGATCCAGGGGGAATTACTGAAGCTTTCTTT
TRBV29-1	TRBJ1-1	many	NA	CSAGRMNTEAFF	TGCAGCGCGGGACGGATGAACACTGAAGCTTTCTTT
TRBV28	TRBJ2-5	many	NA	CASSSYQETQYF	TGTGCCAGCAGTTCGTACCAAGAGACCCAGTACTTC
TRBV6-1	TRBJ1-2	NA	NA	CASSHRERRAF	TGTGCCAGCAGCCACAGGGAGAGGAGGGCCTTC
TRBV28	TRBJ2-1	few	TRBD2	CASSPEAGAWDEQFF	TGTGCCAGCAGTCCTGAAGCGGGAGCATGGGATGAGCAGTTCTTC
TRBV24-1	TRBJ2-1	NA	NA	CATSDAAGPSYNEQFF	TGTGCCACCAGTGATGCCGCGGGGCCCTCCTACAATGAGCAGTTCTTC
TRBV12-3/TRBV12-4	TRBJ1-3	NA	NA	CASSLMSGNTIYF	TGTGCCAGCAGTTTGATGTCTGGAAACACCATATATTTT
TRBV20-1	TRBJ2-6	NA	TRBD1	CSASPGQAAAWANVLTF	TGCAGTGCTAGTCCGGGACAGGCCGCGGCGTGGGCCAACGTCCTGACTTTC
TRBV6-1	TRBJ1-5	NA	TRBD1	CASRGGQGSNQPQHF	TGTGCCAGCAGAGGGGGACAGGGAAGCAATCAGCCCCAGCATTTT
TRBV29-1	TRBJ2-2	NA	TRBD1	CSVAPGGRANTGELFF	TGCAGCGTTGCCCCAGGGGGCAGAGCGAACACCGGGGAGCTGTTTTTT
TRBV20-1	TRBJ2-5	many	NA	CSARPPSWGETQYF	TGCAGTGCCAGACCTCCTTCTTGGGGAGAGACCCAGTACTTC
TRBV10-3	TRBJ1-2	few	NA	CAISESSGGSVYGYTF	TGTGCCATCAGTGAGTCGTCGGGGGGCTCTGTCTATGGCTACACCTTC
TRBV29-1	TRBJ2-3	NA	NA	CSVVYISGADTQYF	TGCAGCGTTGTGTATATTAGCGGCGCAGATACGCAGTATTTT
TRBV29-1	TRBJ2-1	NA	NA	CSGKSGLRNNEQFF	TGCAGCGGCAAATCGGGGCTTAGAAACAATGAGCAGTTCTTC
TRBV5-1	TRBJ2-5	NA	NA	CASSLTSLASETQYF	TGCGCCAGCAGCTTGACGAGCCTAGCGTCAGAGACCCAGTACTTC
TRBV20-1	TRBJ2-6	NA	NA	CSAPQPGPGANVLTF	TGCAGTGCTCCCCAACCAGGGCCCGGGGCCAACGTCCTGACTTTC
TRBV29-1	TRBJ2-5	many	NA	CSVEQGVEAQYF	TGCAGCGTTGAACAGGGCGTGGAGGCCCAGTACTTC